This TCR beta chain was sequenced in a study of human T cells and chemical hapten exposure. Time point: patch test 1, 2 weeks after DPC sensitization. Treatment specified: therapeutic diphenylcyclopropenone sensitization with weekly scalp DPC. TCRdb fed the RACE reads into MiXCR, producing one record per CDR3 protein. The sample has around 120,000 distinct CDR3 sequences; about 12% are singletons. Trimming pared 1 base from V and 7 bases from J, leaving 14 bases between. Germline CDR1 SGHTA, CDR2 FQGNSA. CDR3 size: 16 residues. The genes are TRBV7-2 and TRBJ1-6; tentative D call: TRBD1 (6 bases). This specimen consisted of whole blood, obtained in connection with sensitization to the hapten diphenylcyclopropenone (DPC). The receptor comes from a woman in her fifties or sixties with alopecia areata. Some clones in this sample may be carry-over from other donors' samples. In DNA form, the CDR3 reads TGTGCCAGCAGCTTAGGGGGACAACGGTTAAATTCACCCCTCCACTTT. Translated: CASSLGGQRLNSPLHF.